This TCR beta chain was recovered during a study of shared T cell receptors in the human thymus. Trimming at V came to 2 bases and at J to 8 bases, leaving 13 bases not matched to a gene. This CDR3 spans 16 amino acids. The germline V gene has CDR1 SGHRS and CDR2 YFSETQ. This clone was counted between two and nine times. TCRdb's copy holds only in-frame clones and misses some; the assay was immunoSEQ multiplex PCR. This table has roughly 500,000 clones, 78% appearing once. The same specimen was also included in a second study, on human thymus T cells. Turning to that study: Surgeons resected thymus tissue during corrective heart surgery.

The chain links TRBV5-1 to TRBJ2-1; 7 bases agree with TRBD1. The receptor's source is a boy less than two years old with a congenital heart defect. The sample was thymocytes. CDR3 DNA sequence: TGCGCCAGCAGCTTATCACAGGGGCTACGCCTCCATGAGCAGTTCTTC. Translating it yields CASSLSQGLRLHEQFF.